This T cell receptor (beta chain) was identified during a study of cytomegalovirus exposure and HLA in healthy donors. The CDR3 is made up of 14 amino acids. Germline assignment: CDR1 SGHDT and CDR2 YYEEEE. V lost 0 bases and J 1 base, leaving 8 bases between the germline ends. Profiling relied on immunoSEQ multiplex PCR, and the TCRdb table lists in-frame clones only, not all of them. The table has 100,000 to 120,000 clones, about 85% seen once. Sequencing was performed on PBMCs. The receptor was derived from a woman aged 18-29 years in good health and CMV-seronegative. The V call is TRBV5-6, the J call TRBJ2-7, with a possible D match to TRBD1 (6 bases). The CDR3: CASSLGTVSYEQYF. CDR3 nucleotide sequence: TGTGCCAGCAGCTTGGGGACAGTTTCCTACGAGCAGTACTTC.